This TCR beta chain derives from a study of metastatic and nonmetastatic thyroid tumors. General study findings and limits: Patients with malignant thyroid tumors reportedly had significantly higher TCR beta diversity than those with benign nodules, in blood and tumor.

The germline V gene encodes CDR1 GTSNPN and CDR2 SVGIG (reference sequence). The CDR3 runs 13 residues. Trimming left V 0 bases short and J 4 bases short, with 9 bases between. This clone was counted at least ten times. What it recognizes is unknown. Under the authors' procedure: Clinicopathological groups of papillary thyroid cancer showed CDR3 differences that were used to build a distant-metastasis classifier. Through MiXCR, TCRdb re-clonotyped the PCR reads. None of the V and J calls come from the authors' own analysis; TCRdb made them. The table records some 4,800 clones, around 21% of them present only once. Thyroid surgery had not been preceded by any treatment in any patient.

The receptor comes from a male donor with papillary thyroid cancer or a benign thyroid nodule (not recorded which). Some clones in this sample may be carry-over from other donors' samples. Sequenced input: tumor tissue. The V gene is TRBV30, the J gene TRBJ1-1; the D is unclear. CDR3 sequence: CAWSVGSPTEAFF. The CDR3 DNA follows: TGTGCCTGGAGTGTAGGTAGCCCCACTGAAGCTTTCTTT.